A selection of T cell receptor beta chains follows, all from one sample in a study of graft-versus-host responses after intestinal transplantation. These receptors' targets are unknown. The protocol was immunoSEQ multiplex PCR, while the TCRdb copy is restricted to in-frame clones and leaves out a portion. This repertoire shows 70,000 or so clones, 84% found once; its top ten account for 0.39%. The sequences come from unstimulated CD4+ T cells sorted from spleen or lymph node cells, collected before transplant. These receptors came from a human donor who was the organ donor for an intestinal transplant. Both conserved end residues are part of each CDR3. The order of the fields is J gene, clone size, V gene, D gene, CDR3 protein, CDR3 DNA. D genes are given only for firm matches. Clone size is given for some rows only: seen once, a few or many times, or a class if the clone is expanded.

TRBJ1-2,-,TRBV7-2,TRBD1,CASSFGGAGGSYGYTF,TGTGCCAGCAGCTTTGGAGGTGCAGGGGGCAGCTATGGCTACACCTTC
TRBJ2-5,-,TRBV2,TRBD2,CASSELLTGGSGSQYF,TGTGCCAGCAGTGAACTCCTCACCGGGGGGTCAGGGTCCCAGTACTTC
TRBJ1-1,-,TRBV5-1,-,CASSLVRNTEAFF,TGCGCCAGCAGCTTGGTTCGGAACACTGAAGCTTTCTTT
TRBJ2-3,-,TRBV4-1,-,CASSQVAGAITDTQYF,TGCGCCAGCAGCCAAGTTGCGGGGGCAATCACAGATACGCAGTATTTT
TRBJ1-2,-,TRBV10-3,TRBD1,CAISGQGARGYTF,TGTGCCATCAGCGGACAGGGGGCGCGGGGCTACACCTTC
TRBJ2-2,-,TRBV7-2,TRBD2,CASSFQAGGGTGELFF,TGTGCCAGCAGCTTTCAAGCGGGGGGAGGGACCGGGGAGCTGTTTTTT
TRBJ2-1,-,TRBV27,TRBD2,CASSSLAGLNEQFF,TGTGCCAGCAGTTCACTAGCGGGGCTCAATGAGCAGTTCTTC
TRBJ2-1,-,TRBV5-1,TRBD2,CASSLRGGANNEQFF,TGCGCCAGCAGCTTGCGCGGGGGGGCCAACAATGAGCAGTTCTTC
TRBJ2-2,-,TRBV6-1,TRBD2,CASSEGLAGGLRSHTGELFF,TGTGCCAGCAGTGAGGGACTAGCGGGGGGGCTAAGGTCTCACACCGGGGAGCTGTTTTTT
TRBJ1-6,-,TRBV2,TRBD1,CASRDRWSSPLHF,TGTGCCAGCCGGGACAGATGGAGTTCACCCCTCCACTTT
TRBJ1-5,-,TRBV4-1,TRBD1,CASSRRQGAPQPQHF,TGCGCCAGCAGCCGGAGACAGGGGGCACCTCAGCCCCAGCATTTT
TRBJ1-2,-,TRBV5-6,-,CASTSSRGYTF,TGTGCCAGCACCTCAAGCCGGGGCTACACCTTC
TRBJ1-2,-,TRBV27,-,CATRAATGLNYGYTF,TGTGCCACACGTGCGGCGACAGGACTTAACTATGGCTACACCTTC
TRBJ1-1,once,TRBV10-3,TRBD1,CAIGGDRAPPNTEAFF,TGTGCCATTGGAGGGGACAGGGCCCCTCCGAACACTGAAGCTTTCTTT
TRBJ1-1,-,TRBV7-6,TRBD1,CASSSTGGIMNTEAFF,TGTGCCAGCAGCTCGACAGGGGGGATAATGAACACTGAAGCTTTCTTT
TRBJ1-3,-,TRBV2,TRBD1,CASGGQSFPSGNTIYF,TGTGCCAGCGGGGGACAGAGCTTTCCCTCTGGAAACACCATATATTTT
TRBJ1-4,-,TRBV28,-,CASSLWSAGAPRKLFF,TGTGCCAGCAGTTTATGGTCGGCCGGAGCCCCGCGAAAACTGTTTTTT
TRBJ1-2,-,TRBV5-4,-,CASSLVTGMWGYTF,TGTGCCAGCAGCTTGGTTACAGGAATGTGGGGCTACACCTTC
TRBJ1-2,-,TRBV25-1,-,CASSAGVGYGYTF,TGTGCCAGCAGTGCAGGGGTTGGCTATGGCTACACCTTC
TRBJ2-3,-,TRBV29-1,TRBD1,CSVEGQGGTDTQYF,TGCAGCGTTGAAGGACAGGGGGGCACAGATACGCAGTATTTT
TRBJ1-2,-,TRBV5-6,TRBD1,CASSLTRGQGGYTF,TGTGCCAGCAGCTTGACGAGGGGGCAGGGGGGCTACACCTTC
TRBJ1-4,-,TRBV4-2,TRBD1,CASSQSRRQGGEKLFF,TGTGCCAGCAGCCAATCGCGTCGACAGGGCGGTGAAAAACTGTTTTTT
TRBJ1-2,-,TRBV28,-,CASSPTFGGIGGGYTF,TGTGCCAGCAGCCCCACTTTTGGGGGCATCGGCGGCGGCTACACCTTC
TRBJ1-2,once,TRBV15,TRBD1,CATSSRDRGYGYTF,TGTGCCACCAGCAGCCGGGACAGGGGTTATGGCTACACCTTC
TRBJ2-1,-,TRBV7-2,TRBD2,CASSLTLAGRNEQFF,TGTGCCAGCAGCCTTACACTAGCGGGACGTAATGAGCAGTTCTTC
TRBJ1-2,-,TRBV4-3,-,CASSQDGAYGYTF,TGCGCCAGCAGCCAAGATGGGGCCTACGGCTACACCTTC
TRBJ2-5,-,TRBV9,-,CASSVFPGLAETQYF,TGTGCCAGCAGCGTATTTCCGGGCCTAGCAGAGACCCAGTACTTC
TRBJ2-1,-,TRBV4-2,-,CASSQGGGGHYNEQFF,TGTGCCAGCAGCCAAGGCGGCGGGGGCCATTACAATGAGCAGTTCTTC
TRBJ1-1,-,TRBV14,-,CASSPNRGGSEAFF,TGTGCCAGCAGCCCAAACCGGGGGGGATCTGAAGCTTTCTTT
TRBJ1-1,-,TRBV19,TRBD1,CASSEQGAGGVDTEAFF,TGTGCCAGTAGCGAGCAGGGGGCAGGGGGAGTGGACACTGAAGCTTTCTTT
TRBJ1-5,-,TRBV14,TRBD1,CASSQELTGDCNQPQHF,TGTGCCAGCAGCCAAGAATTAACAGGGGATTGCAATCAGCCCCAGCATTTT
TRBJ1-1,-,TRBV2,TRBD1,CASSATGTANTEAFF,TGTGCCAGCAGTGCGACCGGGACAGCGAACACTGAAGCTTTCTTT
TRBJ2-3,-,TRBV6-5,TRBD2,CASSYSPAGDTQYF,TGTGCCAGCAGTTATTCACCAGCGGGGGATACGCAGTATTTT
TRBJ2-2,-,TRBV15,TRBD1,CATSRLPRGQGFLGELFF,TGTGCCACCAGCAGACTCCCCCGGGGACAGGGCTTTCTCGGGGAGCTGTTTTTT
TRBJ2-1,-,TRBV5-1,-,CASSLGVDNEQFF,TGCGCCAGCAGCTTGGGCGTGGACAATGAGCAGTTCTTC
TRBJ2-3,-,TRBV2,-,CASSGQVSTDTQYF,TGTGCCAGCAGTGGACAGGTTAGCACAGATACGCAGTATTTT
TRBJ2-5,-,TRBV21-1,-,CASSKGIAGRPQETQYF,TGTGCCAGCAGCAAAGGTATAGCGGGGCGCCCACAAGAGACCCAGTACTTC
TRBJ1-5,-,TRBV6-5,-,CASNHAGVQHF,TGTGCCAGCAACCACGCAGGGGTCCAGCATTTT
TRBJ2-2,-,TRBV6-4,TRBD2,CASSLTSGDTGELFF,TGTGCCAGCAGTCTGACTAGCGGAGACACCGGGGAGCTGTTTTTT
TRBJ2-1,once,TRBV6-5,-,CASSLRQSAHNEQFF,TGTGCCAGCAGTCTCCGACAGTCCGCTCACAATGAGCAGTTCTTC
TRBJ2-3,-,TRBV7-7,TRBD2,CASSLLAGGADTQYF,TGTGCTAGCAGCCTACTAGCGGGGGGAGCAGATACGCAGTATTTT
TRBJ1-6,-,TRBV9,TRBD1,CASSVGQGGDNSPLHF,TGTGCCAGCAGCGTAGGACAGGGGGGGGATAATTCACCCCTCCACTTT
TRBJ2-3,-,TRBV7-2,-,CASSFDGGRTDTQYF,TGTGCCAGCAGCTTTGATGGGGGCCGGACAGATACGCAGTATTTT
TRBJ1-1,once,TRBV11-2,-,CASSFVNTEAFF,TGTGCCAGCAGCTTCGTGAACACTGAAGCTTTCTTT
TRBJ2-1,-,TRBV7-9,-,CASSQGWSYNEQFF,TGTGCCAGCAGCCAGGGGTGGTCCTACAATGAGCAGTTCTTC